This TCR beta chain derives from a study of CD8+ T cells in alopecia areata. Study conclusions and caveats: Normal scalp showed lower clonality than lesional scalp, especially alopecia totalis/universalis. Possibly as an HLA-related effect, TCR sharing across patients appeared less clear than in mice.

In each case, RNA was isolated and then reverse transcribed into cDNA as the sequencing template. TCRdb keeps only in-frame clones here, not all; method: immunoSEQ multiplex PCR. Sampling found roughly 110,000 clones, none seen once. Germline loops: CDR1 NNHDY, CDR2 SYVADS. This CDR3 region has 16 residues. V trimming: 2 bases; J trimming: 3 bases; junction bases outside the gene matches: 4. This clone came up a few times. Its target is not known. Gene names and germline refer to mouse. Coverage ceases 4 residues before the CDR3 finishes, and the germline J gene fills in the end. The same CDR3 arises from other DNA sequences in this sample as well.

The chain recombines TRBV13-3 with TRBJ2-3, with 12 nucleotides matching TRBD2. The sequenced sample consisted of lesional skin. The sequence derives from a C3H/HeJ mouse with alopecia areata. Mice of this strain are of MHC haplotype H2-k. CDR3 DNA (partial): TGTGCCAGCAGTGAAGGGACTGGGGGGCGCGCAGAA. This gives the protein CASSEGTGGRAE. The whole CDR3 sequence reads CASSEGTGGRAETLYF.